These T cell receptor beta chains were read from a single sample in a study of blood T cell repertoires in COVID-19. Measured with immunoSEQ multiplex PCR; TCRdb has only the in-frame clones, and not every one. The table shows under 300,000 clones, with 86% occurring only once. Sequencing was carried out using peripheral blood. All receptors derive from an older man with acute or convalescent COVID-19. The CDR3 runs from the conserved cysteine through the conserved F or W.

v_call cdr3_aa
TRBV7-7 CASRRSVQDNEQFF
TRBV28 CASLPRGSPSNQPQHF
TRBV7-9 CASSPPSVLNTGELFF
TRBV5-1 CASSLEDSRDRAFF
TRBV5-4 CASSLGLGQETQYF
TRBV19 CASSSSGTGLLYGNTIYF
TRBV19 CASSPSIYRDRVPVANEKLFF
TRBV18 CASSPDRLSNQPQHF
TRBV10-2 CASSERGGYTF
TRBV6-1 CASSEARGMVVNQPQHF
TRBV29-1 CSVGTGGFYNEQFF
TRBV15 CATSSPAGGPGQPQHF
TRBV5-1 CASRRLAGGYNEQFF
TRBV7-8 CASSPFYGYTF
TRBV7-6 CASSPRTSGTVNIQYF
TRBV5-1 CASSSQMSYNEQFF
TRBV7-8 CASSLERGTIYGYTF